The clone carrying this TCR beta chain was counted a single time. Profiling relied on immunoSEQ multiplex PCR, and the TCRdb table lists in-frame clones only, not all of them. The profile shows approximately 300,000 clones, roughly 85% of them singletons. Recovered status in Cohort 3 required two negative PCRs, clearance, or symptom resolution. This sample was included in a study of blood T cell repertoires in COVID-19. The germline V and J ends were trimmed by 2 bases and 4 bases, with 6 bases remaining between them. The CDR3 has 13 residues. Germline V gene data show CDR1 as KGHSH and CDR2 as LQKENI.

The V and J genes are TRBV18 and TRBJ1-5; D is ambiguous. The sequencing sample was made of PBMCs or T cells enriched from blood (not recorded which). The clonotype originates from a woman aged 25 to 39 who had recovered from COVID-19. In DNA form, the CDR3 reads TGTGCCAGCTCACCAGGCACAAATCAGCCCCAGCATTTT. Amino acids: CASSPGTNQPQHF. The full variable domain, in which reference TRBV18 and TRBJ1-5 provide the parts outside the CDR3, is NAGVMQNPRHLVRRRGQEARLRCSPMKGHSHVYWYRQLPEEGLKFMVYLQKENIIDESGMPKERFSAEFPKEGPSILRIQQVVRGDSAAYFCASSPGTNQPQHFGDGTRLSIL.